The entry below gives a single TCR beta chain sequence along with its context. This clonotype was seen at least ten times. The clone's antigen remains unknown. No much larger clone exists at a distance of one base, and base qualities are not known. The sample originates from a study of human T cells and chemical hapten exposure (dated by TCRdb to the early 2020s). Study-level background: For sensitization, 2% DPC in acetone was applied to an approximately 2 cm by approximately 2 cm area of upper inner arm skin. Patch tests used Finn chambers with 0.01% DPC on the upper back, scored after 6 days by International Contact Dermatitis Research Group standards. This study followed changes in the peripheral blood TCR repertoire in vivo during primary and secondary sensitization of alopecia patients to the hapten diphenylcyclopropenone (DPC). Blood samples were taken from patients before sensitization (week 0) and then at 2, 6 and about 24 weeks after DPC sensitization. Alopecia areata with under or over 50% scalp involvement, alopecia totalis and alopecia universalis were represented in the patient cohort, which was mostly female. Twenty-nine alopecia patients gave blood for TCR sequencing at one to four time points (pre-sensitization, 2, 6 and 24 weeks). Libraries were pooled for sequencing, and variation in per-sample TCR yields was attributed mainly to small differences in library volumes within the pool. Throughout the approximately 24-week study period, patients were also given weekly therapeutic DPC doses on the scalp.

The library was generated by RACE. The reads were generated on a NextSeq 500. Library preparation attached unique molecular identifiers to individual cDNA molecules for quantitative, reproducible TCR counting. From each blood RNA sample, both TCR alpha and TCR beta chains were sequenced. As for the authors' bioinformatics: Samples had a median of 95,638 TCRs, with a range from about 23,224 to 690,600. V, J and CDR3 annotation of the TCR reads was performed with the Decombinator software suite. To make PS versus PT1 abundance plots, every sample was subsampled to the same number of TCRs (28,000). Expanded TCRs were defined as absent before sensitization and observed at least eight times at the 2-week time point. TCRdb handled the public reads itself, with Q25 trimming in fastp and clone calling in MiXCR, and kept productive beta chains. A single entry per CDR3 protein holds the most common genes and DNA from its merged rows. Here the V and J calls rest on TCRdb's processing, not on the authors' analysis. The sample records a few hundred thousand distinct CDR3 sequences, 4% to 5.5% of which are singletons. 2% to 2.5% of the sample is held by the ten biggest clonotypes.

Germline trimming amounts to 3 bases on V and 4 bases on J, with 9 as the count of junction bases outside the gene matches. CDR1 is given as MNHEY and CDR2 as SVGAGI, both from the germline V gene. The CDR3, cysteine through phenylalanine, is 16 amino acids long. This entry keeps only the CDR3 DNA: 48 bases, framed from base 1. This specimen's time point label, interpreted: patch test 1, 2 weeks after DPC sensitization. The label giving this sample's treatment or condition can be read as: therapeutic diphenylcyclopropenone sensitization with weekly scalp DPC. At every patch-test visit, the blood draw took place before the patch test was put on. To be eligible, patients had to be aged 18 to 70, diagnosed with alopecia and judged suitable for DPC therapy, while pregnant patients were excluded. Total RNA was extracted from unfractionated whole blood collected in Tempus Blood RNA tubes. The investigation overall reported the following: Repeated subsampling changed both the strength of the expansion versus patch-test correlation and the threshold at which the correlation became significant. The number of PT1 expanded TCRs positively correlated with patch test score, significant at thresholds 8, 16 and 32 but not 4. All patients had alopecia, a presumed autoimmune disease, so their immune response might differ from that of healthy individuals. Expanded TCRs formed significantly more large CDR3 similarity clusters than pre-sensitization or healthy control sets, consistent with antigen-driven responses. No change with DPC sensitization was found in the number of TCRs above 1 in 1000 frequency, and no evidence of global repertoire structure alterations was found.

The V and J segments used are TRBV6-5 and TRBJ1-1; 9 middle bases align to TRBD1. This specimen was whole blood, taken in connection with sensitization to the hapten diphenylcyclopropenone (DPC). This clonotype was obtained from a woman between 50 and 59 years old with alopecia areata. Some clones in this sample may be carry-over from other donors' samples. Here is the DNA: TGTGCCAGCAGTTATCTTGGGACAGGGTTGATCACTGAAGCTTTCTTT. Its coded protein is CASSYLGTGLITEAFF.